Following are 26 T cell receptor beta chains from one sample sequenced in a study of shared T cell receptors in the human thymus. Measured with immunoSEQ multiplex PCR; TCRdb has only the in-frame clones, and not every one. The table lists around 67,000 clones, nearly 95% of them singletons. Sequencing used thymocytes. The receptors derive from a human donor.

V and J are TRBV28 and TRBJ2-5; D not certain. The germline gives CDR1 MDHEN, CDR2 SYDVKM. V dropped 6 bases and J dropped 7 bases, with 15 bases sitting between them. CDR3 length: 13 amino acids. CDR3 nucleotides: TGTGCCAGCAGATCGGACCGGCACTGGACCCAGTACTTC. Translating it yields CASRSDRHWTQYF.

The chain has TRBV7-9 and TRBJ1-4; TRBD1 might be the D (5 bases). CDR1 and CDR2 (germline): SEHNR, FQNEAQ (reference sequence). V was clipped by 1 base and J by 0 bases, with 15 bases between them. CDR3 size: 18 residues. In DNA, the CDR3 is TGTGCCAGCAGCTTAGTTGGGGGTACTTCAGCAACTAATGAAAAACTGTTTTTT. This encodes CASSLVGGTSATNEKLFF.

The CDR3 DNA follows: TGTGCCAGCAGCTTGGGGCAGGGTGTCGGAAAACTGTTTTTT. Protein product: CASSLGQGVGKLFF. V and J are TRBV5-5 and TRBJ1-4, with D perhaps matching TRBD1 (5 bases). The germline gives CDR1 SGHKS, CDR2 YYEKEE (reference sequence). Deletions cut 0 bases from V and 10 bases from J, with 13 bases between. The CDR3 extends over 14 amino acids.

The chain has TRBV6-4 and TRBJ2-1, with 7 positions matching TRBD1. This CDR3 contains 14 residues. From germline, CDR1 is MRHNA and CDR2 SNTAGT. The J segment lost 4 bases and the V segment lost 5 bases, leaving 5 bases of the junction unmatched. This CDR3 reads CASSRQGAYNEQFF. CDR3 DNA: TGTGCCAGCAGTAGACAGGGAGCTTACAATGAGCAGTTCTTC.

This clone was seen just once. The chain carries TRBV28 and TRBJ1-5; no clear D gene. With 1 base removed from V and 3 bases from J, the gap between germline ends came to 7 bases. This CDR3 comprises 14 residues. Per germline, CDR1 MDHEN and CDR2 SYDVKM. CDR3 nucleotide sequence: TGTGCCAGCAGTTTATTAGGGAACAATCAGCCCCAGCATTTT. Translated, it gives CASSLLGNNQPQHF.

V and J are TRBV28 and TRBJ2-3; D may be TRBD1 or TRBD2 (6 bases each). CDR3 size: 19 residues. Germline loops: CDR1 MDHEN, CDR2 SYDVKM. The V end lost 8 bases, the J end lost 1 base, and 28 bases lay between the germline ends. CDR3 loop: CASRNSGIAVGARTDTQYF. Here the CDR3 DNA reads TGTGCCAGCCGAAATTCCGGAATAGCGGTGGGGGCTCGCACAGATACGCAGTATTTT.

This clone was recorded once. This chain joins TRBV19 and TRBJ1-2; 7 bases align to TRBD1. With 10 bases clipped from V and 3 bases from J, the junction kept 5 bases outside the gene matches. CDR1 and CDR2 from the germline V gene are LNHDA and SQIVND (reference sequence). The CDR3 spans 12 residues. The CDR3 reads CATEGAHYGYTF. The CDR3 DNA follows: TGTGCCACTGAGGGGGCCCACTATGGCTACACCTTC.

The rearrangement links TRBV5-5 to TRBJ1-6, with D possibly matching TRBD1 (6 bases). Germline CDR1 reads SGHKS; CDR2 reads YYEKEE (reference sequence). The CDR3 has 15 residues. V was pared by 4 bases and J by 10 bases, with 18 bases between. CDR3 loop: CASSPYRDFHSPLHF. CDR3 in DNA: TGTGCCAGCAGCCCTTACAGGGATTTCCACTCACCCCTCCACTTT.

The V call is TRBV11-2, the J call TRBJ2-7, with 7 bases aligning to TRBD1. Per germline, CDR1 SGHAT and CDR2 FQNNGV. This CDR3 contains 14 residues. J was trimmed by 5 bases and V by 4 bases; bases with no gene match: 8. In nucleotides, the CDR3 is TGTGCCAGCAGCTCACGGACAGGAGGAGACGAGCAGTACTTC. Translated: CASSSRTGGDEQYF.

This clone was picked up one time. The J gene is TRBJ1-1, the V gene TRBV4-1, with D tentatively TRBD1 (5 bases). Per germline, CDR1 MGHRA and CDR2 YSYEKL. The CDR3 extends over 12 amino acids. V dropped 4 bases and J dropped 8 bases, with 11 bases sitting between them. CDR3 DNA sequence: TGCGCCAGCAGCCGACGGGGGACCGAAGCTTTCTTT. Protein sequence: CASSRRGTEAFF.

V usage is TRBV11-2 and J usage is TRBJ2-3; D remains unclear. Germline V gives CDR1 SGHAT, CDR2 FQNNGV. The CDR3 extends over 16 amino acids. V was clipped by 6 bases and J by 3 bases, with 19 bases between them. The CDR3: CASRQLKSTRTDTQYF. CDR3 nucleotide sequence: TGTGCCAGCAGACAGCTCAAATCGACTCGGACAGATACGCAGTATTTT.

V gene TRBV7-2 combines with J gene TRBJ1-2; 8 nucleotides line up with TRBD1. CDR1 and CDR2 from the germline V gene are SGHTA and FQGNSA. The CDR3 sequence is 18 residues long. The J segment lost 2 bases and the V segment lost 1 base, leaving 12 bases of the junction unmatched. This chain's CDR3 is CASSLVGPGGASNYGYTF. DNA for the CDR3: TGTGCCAGCAGCTTAGTTGGGCCAGGGGGCGCATCGAACTATGGCTACACCTTC.

The gene calls are TRBV4-3 and TRBJ1-6; D may be TRBD1 (6 bases). This CDR3 is 18 amino acids long. Germline lookup yields CDR1 LGHNA and CDR2 YSLEER. The ends were cut back, 1 base at V and 0 bases at J, with 13 bases in the middle. CDR3 bases: TGCGCCAGCAGCCAAGCGGGGGGCCTCAGCTCCTATAATTCACCCCTCCACTTT. This gives the protein CASSQAGGLSSYNSPLHF.

The CDR3 loop is CASSLTGEHGGRHSMNTEAFF. CDR3 sequence (DNA): TGTGCCAGCAGCTTAACGGGGGAGCACGGGGGAAGGCATTCGATGAACACTGAAGCTTTCTTT. This chain uses TRBV7-3 with TRBJ1-1, with TRBD1 as a possible D gene (5 bases). Germline CDR1 is SGHTA and CDR2 is FQGTGA. With 0 bases removed from V and 0 bases from J, the gap between germline ends came to 26 bases. The CDR3 has 21 amino acids.

The rearrangement joins TRBV7-2 to TRBJ2-1, with D maybe TRBD2 (5 bases). Germline assignment: CDR1 SGHTA and CDR2 FQGNSA. Trimming pared 8 bases from V and 10 bases from J, leaving 21 bases between. The CDR3 runs to 14 residues. CDR3 nucleotides: TGTGCCAGCTGCCCTTCTGTGCTAGCTAAGGAGCAGTTCTTC. It yields the protein CASCPSVLAKEQFF.

This chain connects TRBV9 to TRBJ1-2, with D perhaps TRBD1 (5 bases). From germline, CDR1 is SGDLS and CDR2 YYNGEE. The CDR3 extends over 16 amino acids. V was clipped by 3 bases and J by 8 bases, with 23 bases between them. Here the CDR3 DNA reads TGTGCCAGCAGCGCCCCCCGGGACTTGGGAATAGGGGGCTACACCTTC. This translates into CASSAPRDLGIGGYTF. Filled out from reference TRBV9 and TRBJ1-2, the complete variable domain reads DSGVTQTPKHLITATGQRVTLRCSPRSGDLSVYWYQQSLDQGLQFLIQYYNGEERAKGNILERFSAQQFPDLHSELNLSSLELGDSALYFCASSAPRDLGIGGYTFGSGTRLTVV.

The chain links TRBV7-3 to TRBJ2-1, with 7 bases identical to TRBD2. Germline values: CDR1 SGHTA, CDR2 FQGTGA. CDR3 size: 15 residues. V gave up 5 bases and J gave up 2 bases; unmatched junction bases: 6. This CDR3 reads CASSRAGPTYNEQFF. DNA for the CDR3: TGTGCCAGCAGCCGAGCGGGGCCTACCTACAATGAGCAGTTCTTC.

The chain has TRBV9 and TRBJ1-5; possibly TRBD1 for D (5 bases). V was cut by 4 bases and J by 2 bases, with 13 bases left in between. Per germline, CDR1 SGDLS and CDR2 YYNGEE. The CDR3 contains 15 residues. CDR3 DNA sequence: TGTGCCAGCAGCTCGGGGGAAAGGGGCAATCAGCCCCAGCATTTT. Encoded protein: CASSSGERGNQPQHF.

This clone occurred a few times. The chain recombines TRBV5-6 with TRBJ1-1; D perhaps matches TRBD1 (6 bases). V lost 1 base and J 7 bases, leaving 14 bases between the germline ends. Germline loops: CDR1 SGHDT, CDR2 YYEEEE. The CDR3 runs 14 residues. CDR3: CASSLIKGHFEAFF. CDR3 in DNA: TGTGCCAGCAGCTTGATAAAGGGACACTTTGAAGCTTTCTTT.

CDR3 amino acids: CASSLELTGPGGPQHF. DNA for the CDR3: TGTGCCAGCAGCTTAGAGCTGACAGGACCCGGGGGGCCCCAGCATTTT. This chain joins TRBV7-9 and TRBJ1-5, with D possibly matching TRBD1 (6 bases). Trimming stripped 1 base from V and 9 bases from J, with 19 bases between. The length of the CDR3 is 16 residues. Germline CDR1 reads SEHNR; CDR2 reads FQNEAQ (reference sequence).

This chain joins TRBV7-2 and TRBJ2-6; possibly TRBD1 for D (6 bases). This CDR3 is built from 18 residues. Germline CDR1 and CDR2: SGHTA and FQGNSA. The V gene lost 2 bases and the J gene lost 3 bases, with 17 bases spanning the gap. CDR3 amino acids: CASSLCGGRTYGANVLTF. The CDR3 region has the DNA TGTGCCAGCAGCTTATGTGGGGGCAGGACCTATGGGGCCAACGTCCTGACTTTC. Variable domain in full (rest from reference TRBV7-2 and TRBJ2-6): GAGVSQSPSNKVTEKGKDVELRCDPISGHTALYWYRQSLGQGLEFLIYFQGNSAPDKSGLPSDRFSAERTGGSVSTLTIQRTQQEDSAVYLCASSLCGGRTYGANVLTFGAGSRLTVL.

V gene TRBV5-6 combines with J gene TRBJ1-4; 7 bases line up with TRBD1. Per germline, CDR1 SGHDT and CDR2 YYEEEE. This CDR3 region has 15 residues. Germline trimming cut 3 bases from V and 8 bases from J; bases unmatched to any gene: 10. The CDR3 loop reads CASSSTGSGDEKLFF. In nucleotides, the CDR3 is TGTGCCAGCAGCTCGACAGGGAGCGGGGACGAAAAACTGTTTTTT.

This clone came up once. The J gene is TRBJ1-1, the V gene TRBV29-1, with 8 bases matching TRBD1. Looked up from germline, CDR1 is SQVTM and CDR2 is ANQGSEA. This CDR3 has 14 amino acids. Trimming at V came to 3 bases and at J to 1 base, leaving 4 bases not matched to a gene. In DNA form, the CDR3 reads TGCAGCGTTGACGACAGGGGCCGGAACACTGAAGCTTTCTTT. It is translated as CSVDDRGRNTEAFF.

This rearrangement joins TRBV7-6 to TRBJ1-2, with D perhaps matching TRBD1 (6 bases). CDR1 is SGHVS, CDR2 FNYEAQ, per germline. Trimming stripped 1 base from V and 4 bases from J, with 13 bases between. The CDR3 is 15 amino acids. The CDR3 region has the DNA TGTGCCAGCAGCTTAGTGCAGGGGCACCTCTATGGCTACACCTTC. Translation: CASSLVQGHLYGYTF.

The count of this clone is one. This CDR3 reads CASSQKPLGQANTEAFF. The CDR3 nucleotides read TGCGCCAGCAGCCAAAAACCCCTGGGACAGGCTAACACTGAAGCTTTCTTT. V and J are TRBV4-1 and TRBJ1-1, with 8 bases that match TRBD1. There are 17 residues in the CDR3. Germline V lookup: CDR1 MGHRA, CDR2 YSYEKL. After removal of 2 bases from V and 2 bases from J, the junction contained 10 bases not matched to a gene.

V usage is TRBV7-2 and J usage is TRBJ2-5, with D tentatively TRBD2 (6 bases). The germline CDR1 and CDR2 sequences are SGHTA and FQGNSA. The V end was cut by 4 bases, the J end by 5 bases, with 11 bases between. The CDR3 runs 13 residues. The CDR3 loop reads CASSSVGGETQYF. The CDR3 DNA sequence: TGTGCCAGCAGCTCCGTTGGGGGGGAGACCCAGTACTTC.